These T cell receptor beta chains were read from a single sample in a study of response to subunit inactivated influenza vaccine. TCRdb analysed the RT-PCR reads with MiXCR anew, one entry per CDR3 protein. Altogether 450,000 to 550,000 distinct CDR3 sequences are present, over 25% being singletons, with the ten largest covering under 2.5%. The sample in question was CD4+ T cells sorted from PBMCs, obtained about 5 days after vaccination. Receptors were obtained from a man between 45 and 60 years old who received an inactivated influenza vaccine. Each CDR3 is given without its conserved first and last residue. Fields, in order: CDR3 protein, V gene, J gene.

ASSFLTDYNEQF	TRBV12-3/TRBV12-4	TRBJ2-1
ASSLGTSAPGELF	TRBV7-3	TRBJ2-2
ASSLYDSGSNEKLF	TRBV5-4	TRBJ1-4
ASTMTRSTLLGKYNEQF	TRBV11-2	TRBJ2-1
ASSLGSLQETQY	TRBV7-2	TRBJ2-5
ASSSGRSPYNEQF	TRBV12-3/TRBV12-4	TRBJ2-1
ASSLPHRGALEQY	TRBV28	TRBJ2-7
AISEGTPNTEAF	TRBV10-3	TRBJ1-1
ASSSGGLAGVRQF	TRBV9	TRBJ2-1
SAFDRRGPGANVLT	TRBV20-1	TRBJ2-6
ASAPYPRGNYEQY	TRBV6-2/TRBV6-3	TRBJ2-7
ASSYSTGRANEKLF	TRBV6-5	TRBJ1-4
ASSFDNTGELF	TRBV5-1	TRBJ2-2
SARKASGDYNEQF	TRBV20-1	TRBJ2-1
ASSQDGQKTEAF	TRBV4-3	TRBJ1-1
SAGRADTQY	TRBV20-1	TRBJ2-3
SARTGGNPAETQY	TRBV20-1	TRBJ2-5
ASSGQGLEAF	TRBV7-2	TRBJ1-1
ASSHAGTSRDTGELF	TRBV4-3	TRBJ2-2
ASSFGMYEQF	TRBV28	TRBJ2-1
ATSDSRTGGNEQF	TRBV24-1	TRBJ2-1
SVVRLERDNEQY	TRBV29-1	TRBJ2-7
ASSDYRGVTDTQY	TRBV12-3/TRBV12-4	TRBJ2-3
ASSSGQLLSGEGYT	TRBV7-9	TRBJ1-2
ASSSKRGSWETQY	TRBV5-6	TRBJ2-5
ASSSSASSYEQY	TRBV12-3/TRBV12-4	TRBJ2-7